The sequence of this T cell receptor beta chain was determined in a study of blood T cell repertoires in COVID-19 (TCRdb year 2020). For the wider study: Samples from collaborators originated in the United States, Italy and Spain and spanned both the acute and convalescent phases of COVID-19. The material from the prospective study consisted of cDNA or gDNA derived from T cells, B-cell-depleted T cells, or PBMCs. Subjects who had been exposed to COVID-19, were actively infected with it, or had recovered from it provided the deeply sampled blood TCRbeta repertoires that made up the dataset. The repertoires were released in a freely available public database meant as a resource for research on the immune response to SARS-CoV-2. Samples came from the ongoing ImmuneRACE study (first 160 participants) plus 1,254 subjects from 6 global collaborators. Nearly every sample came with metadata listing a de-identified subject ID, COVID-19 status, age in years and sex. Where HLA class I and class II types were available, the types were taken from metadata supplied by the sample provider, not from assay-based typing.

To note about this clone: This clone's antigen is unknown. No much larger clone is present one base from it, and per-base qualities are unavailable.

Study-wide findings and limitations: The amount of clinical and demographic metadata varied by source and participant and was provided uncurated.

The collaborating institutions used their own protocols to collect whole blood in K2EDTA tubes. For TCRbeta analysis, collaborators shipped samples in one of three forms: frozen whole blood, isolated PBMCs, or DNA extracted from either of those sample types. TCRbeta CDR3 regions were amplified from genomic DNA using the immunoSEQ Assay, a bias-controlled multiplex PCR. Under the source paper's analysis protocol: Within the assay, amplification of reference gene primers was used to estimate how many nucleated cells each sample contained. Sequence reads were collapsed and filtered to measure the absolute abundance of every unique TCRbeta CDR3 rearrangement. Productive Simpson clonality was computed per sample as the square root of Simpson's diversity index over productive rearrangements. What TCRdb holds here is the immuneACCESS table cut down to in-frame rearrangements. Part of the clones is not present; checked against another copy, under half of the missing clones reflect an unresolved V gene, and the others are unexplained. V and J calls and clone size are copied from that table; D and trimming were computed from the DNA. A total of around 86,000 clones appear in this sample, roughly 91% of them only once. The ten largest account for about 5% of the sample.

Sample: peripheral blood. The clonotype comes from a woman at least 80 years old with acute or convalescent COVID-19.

The nucleotides are TGTGCCAGCAGCTTACAGACAGGGGGGAATGAAAAACTGTTTTTT. The translation is CASSLQTGGNEKLFF. The chain was built from TRBV7-6 and TRBJ1-4; TRBD1 lines up with 9 middle nucleotides. Here V drops 2 bases and J drops 5 bases, and the junction holds 3 bases not matched to any gene. Measured from the cysteine to the phenylalanine, the CDR3 is 15 residues long. The entry retains the CDR3 DNA only, 45 bases that are in frame from base 1. In the germline V gene, CDR1 corresponds to SGHVS and CDR2 to FNYEAQ.